One and the same sample provided the 29 T cell receptor beta chains below, sequenced in a study of T cell responses to AZD1222 COVID-19 vaccine. Some clones are missing from TCRdb's copy, which holds only in-frame ones; the method was immunoSEQ multiplex PCR. The data contain approximately 90,000 clones, roughly 90% of them seen just once; the ten biggest clones take up under 4%. Sample: peripheral blood, taken on day 0 of AZD1222 vaccination. These receptors were collected from an adult in good health.

The chain employs TRBV29-1 and TRBJ2-7; 8 bases are shared with TRBD1. Unmatched junction bases numbered 3, after V lost 1 base and J lost 1 base. The germline gives CDR1 SQVTM, CDR2 ANQGSEA. The CDR3 extends over 14 amino acids. The CDR3 bases are TGCAGCGTTGAAGGAGACAGGGGTTCCTACGAGCAGTACTTC. Protein: CSVEGDRGSYEQYF.

The V call is TRBV5-5, the J call TRBJ2-5; D is ambiguous. Trimming removed 0 bases at V and 5 bases at J, with 8 bases between. The CDR3 length is 13 residues. The germline V gene has CDR1 SGHKS and CDR2 YYEKEE (reference sequence). For the CDR3, the DNA is TGTGCCAGCAGCTTGGAACCCTTGGAGACCCAGTACTTC. Translation: CASSLEPLETQYF.

A few counts support this clone. This chain connects TRBV11-2 to TRBJ1-2; D might be TRBD1 (5 bases). V gave up 5 bases and J gave up 4 bases, with 14 bases separating them. CDR1 SGHAT and CDR2 FQNNGV come from the germline V gene. The CDR3 contains 14 residues. CDR3 amino acids: CASSLDMNIYGYTF. The CDR3 DNA follows: TGTGCCAGCAGCCTGGACATGAACATCTATGGCTACACCTTC.

The rearrangement joins TRBV14 to TRBJ1-2, with D perhaps matching TRBD1 (6 bases). Germline V CDR1 and CDR2: SGHDN, FVKESK. Trimming left V 3 bases short and J 4 bases short, with 9 bases between. There are 13 residues in the CDR3. This CDR3 reads CASSQKQGYGYTF. In nucleotides, the CDR3 is TGTGCCAGCAGCCAGAAACAGGGCTATGGCTACACCTTC.

The chain has TRBV10-1 and TRBJ1-2, with unresolved D. This CDR3 spans 9 amino acids. The germline V gene encodes CDR1 WNHNN and CDR2 SYGVQD (reference sequence). The V end lost 7 bases, the J end lost 6 bases, and 3 bases lay between the germline ends. The CDR3 loop reads CASKDGYTF. The CDR3 DNA reads TGCGCCAGCAAGGATGGCTACACCTTC.

The rearrangement uses TRBV27 and TRBJ2-3, with a possible D match to TRBD2 (6 bases). The CDR3 runs 14 residues. Trimming pared 6 bases from V and 0 bases from J, leaving 10 bases between. Germline V gives CDR1 MNHEY, CDR2 SMNVEV (reference sequence). Here the CDR3 reads CASSLGGSTDTQYF. In DNA form, the CDR3 reads TGTGCCAGCAGCCTCGGGGGTAGCACAGATACGCAGTATTTT.

The chain employs TRBV28 and TRBJ2-7, with 10 bases matching TRBD1. Germline CDR1 MDHEN, CDR2 SYDVKM. The CDR3 is 15 residues long. With V trimmed by 6 bases and J by 2 bases, 7 bases remained unmatched. For the CDR3, the DNA is TGTGCCAGCAGCCGAGAGACAGGGGGCACCTACGAGCAGTACTTC. This translates into CASSRETGGTYEQYF.

The chain combines TRBV6-5 with TRBJ1-2, with no clear D. Trimming left V 0 bases short and J 6 bases short, with 17 bases between. The germline V gene encodes CDR1 MNHEY and CDR2 SVGAGI. The CDR3 runs to 16 residues. This CDR3 is CASSYSSPTKPDGYTF. In DNA, the CDR3 is TGTGCCAGCAGTTACTCTAGCCCCACCAAGCCAGATGGCTACACCTTC.

The chain uses TRBV2 and TRBJ1-5; D is uncertain. The length of the CDR3 is 14 residues. V lost 7 bases, J lost 7 bases, and 17 bases lay in between. The V gene's germline CDR1 is SNHLY and CDR2 FYNNEI. This CDR3 is CASKMDAFDQPQHF. DNA of the CDR3: TGTGCCAGCAAGATGGACGCCTTCGACCAGCCCCAGCATTTT.

The chain uses TRBV6-6 and TRBJ1-2; D ambiguous. This CDR3 has 15 amino acids. The germline gives CDR1 MNHNY, CDR2 SVGAGI (reference sequence). V dropped 5 bases and J dropped 3 bases, with 16 bases sitting between them. The CDR3 loop reads CASSATTERHYGYTF. The CDR3 region has the DNA TGTGCCAGCAGTGCCACGACGGAACGTCACTATGGCTACACCTTC.

The rearrangement links TRBV28 to TRBJ2-7; D unclear. Germline values: CDR1 MDHEN, CDR2 SYDVKM. The CDR3 is 12 residues long. The V end lost 4 bases, the J end lost 3 bases, and 7 bases lay between the germline ends. CDR3 DNA sequence: TGTGCCAGCAGTTCAACAATCTACGAGCAGTACTTC. It translates to CASSSTIYEQYF.

The chain carries TRBV19 and TRBJ2-3, with D perhaps TRBD1 (6 bases). This CDR3 has 15 amino acids. Germline CDR1 LNHDA, CDR2 SQIVND (reference sequence). The V gene lost 3 bases and the J gene lost 3 bases, with 13 bases spanning the gap. The CDR3 DNA reads as TGTGCCAGTAGTATTGCCCCAACAGGGACAGATACGCAGTATTTT. This gives the protein CASSIAPTGTDTQYF.

This clone was detected once. V gene TRBV6-5 combines with J gene TRBJ2-3; maybe TRBD1 (6 bases). Germline values: CDR1 MNHEY, CDR2 SVGAGI. The V end was cut by 7 bases, the J end by 5 bases, with 7 bases between. CDR3 size: 11 residues. CDR3 in DNA: TGTGCCAGCATCAGGGGAGATACGCAGTATTTT. Protein product: CASIRGDTQYF.

V and J are TRBV25-1 and TRBJ2-7, with D perhaps matching TRBD1 (6 bases). This CDR3 spans 12 amino acids. V was trimmed by 3 bases and J by 7 bases, leaving 10 bases between them. Germline CDR1 is MGHDK and CDR2 is SYGVNS. The CDR3 DNA reads TGTGCCAGCAGTGACACAGGGTATGAGCAGTACTTC. Translation: CASSDTGYEQYF.

This clone appeared once. The chain carries TRBV3-1 (or the pseudogene TRBV3-2) and TRBJ1-3, with D unresolved. The CDR3 runs 14 residues. Germline V lookup: CDR1 LGHDT, CDR2 YNNKEL (reference sequence). The V end lost 3 bases, the J end lost 0 bases, and 6 bases lay between the germline ends. CDR3 sequence: CASSQLDSGNTIYF. CDR3 coding DNA: TGTGCCAGCAGCCAGTTGGACTCTGGAAACACCATATATTTT.

The V and J genes are TRBV19 and TRBJ1-5; 10 bases map to TRBD1. The CDR3 extends over 14 amino acids. CDR1 is LNHDA, CDR2 SQIVND, per germline (reference sequence). The J segment lost 7 bases and the V segment lost 5 bases, leaving 5 bases of the junction unmatched. This chain's CDR3 is CASSETGGRQPQHF. The CDR3 coding sequence is TGTGCCAGTAGTGAGACAGGGGGCCGGCAGCCCCAGCATTTT.

The chain has TRBV5-4 and TRBJ1-6, with TRBD1 as a possible D gene (5 bases). V lost 4 bases and J lost 0, with 11 bases in between. The CDR3 consists of 16 residues. Germline values: CDR1 SGHNT, CDR2 YYREEE (reference sequence). CDR3 nucleotides: TGTGCCAGCAGCGCTTCAGGGAGCTCCTATAATTCACCCCTCCACTTT. The encoded protein is CASSASGSSYNSPLHF.

In this sample, this clone turned up a few times. The gene calls are TRBV11-2 and TRBJ2-3; 7 bases fit TRBD1. V gave up 5 bases and J gave up 0 bases; unmatched junction bases: 11. Germline-derived CDR1 and CDR2 are SGHAT and FQNNGV. The CDR3 sequence is 17 residues long. CDR3 region: CASSQYRQGTSTDTQYF. In nucleotides, the CDR3 is TGTGCCAGCAGCCAATACAGACAGGGAACTAGCACAGATACGCAGTATTTT.

This chain connects TRBV19 to TRBJ1-1; weak D call: TRBD1 (6 bases). CDR1 is LNHDA and CDR2 is SQIVND in the germline V gene (reference sequence). Trimming pared 5 bases from V and 0 bases from J, leaving 16 bases between. This CDR3 is 16 amino acids long. CDR3 in DNA: TGTGCCAGTAGTCCGTTTGGACAGCTAATGAACACTGAAGCTTTCTTT. The encoded protein is CASSPFGQLMNTEAFF. The full variable domain, its missing parts supplied by reference TRBV19 and TRBJ1-1, is DGGITQSPKYLFRKEGQNVTLSCEQNLNHDAMYWYRQDPGQGLRLIYYSQIVNDFQKGDIAEGYSVSREKKESFPLTVTSAQKNPTAFYLCASSPFGQLMNTEAFFGQGTRLTVV.

The V call is TRBV5-1, the J call TRBJ1-2; D remains ambiguous. The CDR3 extends over 14 amino acids. V lost 4 bases and J lost 4, with 14 bases in between. Germline values: CDR1 SGHRS, CDR2 YFSETQ. CDR3 sequence: CASSLVGSSYGYTF. In DNA form, the CDR3 reads TGCGCCAGCAGCCTAGTGGGCAGCTCCTATGGCTACACCTTC.

V is TRBV6-6 and J is TRBJ1-2; no definite D call. Germline V gene sequence: CDR1 MNHNY, CDR2 SVGAGI (reference sequence). The germline V and J ends were trimmed by 7 bases and 2 bases, with 17 bases remaining between them. This CDR3 comprises 15 residues. CDR3 sequence (DNA): TGTGCCAGCAAAAATACAGAAACTCTAAACTATGGCTACACCTTC. This translates into CASKNTETLNYGYTF.

The chain combines TRBV7-3 with TRBJ1-2, with 10 bases that match TRBD1. After removal of 5 bases from V and 3 bases from J, the junction contained 15 bases not matched to a gene. The CDR3 runs 18 residues. CDR1 and CDR2 from the germline V gene are SGHTA and FQGTGA. DNA of the CDR3: TGTGCCAGCAGCCCCACGCCCTACGGACAGGGGGTAGACTATGGCTACACCTTC. Its translation is CASSPTPYGQGVDYGYTF.

This clone was observed at least ten times. This chain links TRBV6-5 with TRBJ1-1, with a weak D call TRBD1 (5 bases). The CDR3 length is 12 residues. Germline loops: CDR1 MNHEY, CDR2 SVGAGI. With 7 bases removed from V and 8 bases from J, the gap between germline ends came to 14 bases. In nucleotides, the CDR3 is TGTGCCAGCATCGGGCAGGGTCCCGAAGCTTTCTTT. Translated, it gives CASIGQGPEAFF.

The chain links TRBV6-5 to TRBJ2-5, with D possibly being TRBD1 (5 bases). The CDR3 consists of 13 residues. The germline CDR1 and CDR2 sequences are MNHEY and SVGAGI. The V end was cut by 6 bases, the J end by 5 bases, with 13 bases between. CDR3 region: CASSIRVWETQYF. CDR3 in DNA: TGTGCCAGCAGCATCAGGGTTTGGGAGACCCAGTACTTC.

The genes are TRBV6-1 and TRBJ1-5; 10 bases align to TRBD1. The CDR3 is 16 residues long. The V and J ends lost 0 bases and 5 bases, in that order; junction bases with no gene match: 4. Germline V gene lookup returns CDR1 MNHNS and CDR2 SASEGT. For the CDR3, the DNA is TGTGCCAGCAGTGAAGCCCCAGGACAGGGGGATCAGCCCCAGCATTTT. The encoded protein is CASSEAPGQGDQPQHF.

This clone was seen once. This sequence joins TRBV9 and TRBJ1-2; unclear D gene. Trimming stripped 6 bases from V and 7 bases from J, with 13 bases between. Germline V gene lookup returns CDR1 SGDLS and CDR2 YYNGEE. The CDR3 length is 12 residues. The CDR3 sequence: CASTDIRSGYTF. As DNA, the CDR3 is TGTGCCAGCACCGATATACGGTCTGGCTACACCTTC.

V usage is TRBV27 and J usage is TRBJ1-4, with a possible D match to TRBD1 (6 bases). CDR1 is MNHEY and CDR2 is SMNVEV in the germline V gene (reference sequence). The CDR3 totals 12 residues. The V gene lost 4 bases and the J gene lost 8 bases, with 8 bases spanning the gap. DNA of the CDR3: TGTGCCAGCAGTTCAGGGGTCGAAAAACTGTTTTTT. It translates to CASSSGVEKLFF.

V gene TRBV14 combines with J gene TRBJ2-7; tentative D call: TRBD1 (6 bases). The CDR3 extends over 13 amino acids. V lost 3 bases, J lost 6 bases, and 12 bases lay in between. The V gene's germline CDR1 is SGHDN and CDR2 FVKESK. CDR3 DNA sequence: TGTGCCAGCAGCCAGAACAGGGTAGGCGAGCAGTACTTC. It codes for CASSQNRVGEQYF.

The chain has TRBV5-4 and TRBJ2-7; weak D call: TRBD2 (6 bases). CDR1 is SGHNT and CDR2 is YYREEE in the germline V gene (reference sequence). The length of the CDR3 is 15 residues. V shed 4 bases and J shed 1 base, with 15 bases lying between them. The CDR3 DNA is TGTGCCAGCAGCCTACCGGGAGCCCAATCCTACGAGCAGTACTTC. Translating it yields CASSLPGAQSYEQYF.